Below, 30 T cell receptor beta chains from the same sample are listed, as sequenced in a study of cytomegalovirus exposure and HLA in healthy donors. The primer mix had 60 Vbeta and 13 Jbeta primers. Libraries were prepared by immunoSEQ multiplex PCR; TCRdb keeps only in-frame clonotypes and omits some of them. The data contain about 160,000 clones, roughly 77% of them seen just once; the ten biggest clones take up 2% to 2.5%. Sequencing was carried out using PBMCs. Source of these receptors: a man between 45 and 60 years old in good health and CMV-seropositive.

The chain is built from TRBV7-9 and TRBJ2-1; 8 nucleotides align to TRBD2. The ends lost 1 base at V and 2 bases at J; junction bases unmatched: 7. Germline V CDR1 and CDR2: SEHNR, FQNEAQ (reference sequence). The CDR3 contains 17 residues. Written as DNA, the CDR3 is TGTGCCAGCAGCTTAGGCTGGGCGGGGGGAACCTACAATGAGCAGTTCTTC. Translation gives CASSLGWAGGTYNEQFF. Full variable domain (rest looked up from reference TRBV7-9 and TRBJ2-1): DTGVSQNPRHKITKRGQNVTFRCDPISEHNRLYWYRQTLGQGPEFLTYFQNEAQLEKSRLLSDRFSAERPKGSFSTLEIQRTEQGDSAMYLCASSLGWAGGTYNEQFFGPGTRLTVL.

This chain uses TRBV6-5 with TRBJ1-2; TRBD1 might be the D (6 bases). The V end lost 9 bases, the J end lost 5 bases, and 10 bases lay between the germline ends. This CDR3 is built from 11 residues. The V gene's germline CDR1 is MNHEY and CDR2 SVGAGI. This chain's CDR3 is CASSTGYGYTF. CDR3 DNA: TGTGCCAGTTCTACAGGGTATGGCTACACCTTC.

This chain links TRBV6-4 with TRBJ2-3; D might be TRBD2 (5 bases). The CDR3 length is 15 residues. Germline V gives CDR1 MRHNA, CDR2 SNTAGT. The V and J ends lost 4 bases and 2 bases respectively, with 13 bases between them. The CDR3 reads CASSANPGITDTQYF. The CDR3 nucleotides read TGTGCCAGCAGTGCGAATCCCGGGATCACAGATACGCAGTATTTT.

The chain links TRBV4-3 to TRBJ2-3; 7 bases match TRBD1. CDR3 size: 16 residues. The V gene's germline CDR1 is LGHNA and CDR2 YSLEER. V trimming: 1 base; J trimming: 4 bases; junction bases outside the gene matches: 8. The CDR3 DNA sequence: TGCGCCAGCAGCCAAGGAGCACAGGGGAGCTCAGATACGCAGTATTTT. This sequence encodes CASSQGAQGSSDTQYF.

V is TRBV5-4 and J is TRBJ1-1; 9 positions match TRBD1. This CDR3 region has 14 residues. Germline trimming cut 4 bases from V and 4 bases from J; bases unmatched to any gene: 5. Per germline, CDR1 SGHNT and CDR2 YYREEE (reference sequence). DNA for the CDR3: TGTGCCAGCAGCGGGAGGGACAGGGCCACTGAAGCTTTCTTT. As protein: CASSGRDRATEAFF.

The V call is TRBV6-5, the J call TRBJ1-2, with 12 bases fitting TRBD1. The germline V gene has CDR1 MNHEY and CDR2 SVGAGI. V gave up 0 bases and J gave up 8 bases; unmatched junction bases: 4. This CDR3 contains 15 residues. CDR3 sequence (DNA): TGTGCCAGCAGTTACTCTCTGGGACAGGGGGCCGGCTACACCTTC. It yields the protein CASSYSLGQGAGYTF.

This chain links TRBV28 with TRBJ2-2; 7 positions match TRBD1. This CDR3 comprises 15 residues. Per germline, CDR1 MDHEN and CDR2 SYDVKM. V lost 7 bases and J lost 4; bases outside the gene matches: 9. DNA for the CDR3: TGTGCCAGCACACAAACAGGGGCCCTCACCGGGGAGCTGTTTTTT. Translated, it gives CASTQTGALTGELFF.

This sequence joins TRBV5-1 and TRBJ2-3, with TRBD2 matching 7 bases. This CDR3 contains 16 residues. Germline V gene data show CDR1 as SGHRS and CDR2 as YFSETQ. V trimming: 4 bases; J trimming: 0 bases; junction bases outside the gene matches: 8. The CDR3 nucleotides are TGCGCCAGCAGCCAAGTGACTAGCCCTAGCACAGATACGCAGTATTTT. Residues: CASSQVTSPSTDTQYF.

This clone has just a few counts. The V call is TRBV7-3, the J call TRBJ1-1; D is possibly TRBD1 (6 bases). The germline V gene has CDR1 SGHTA and CDR2 FQGTGA. V was shortened by 2 bases and J by 5 bases, with 12 bases between the two germline ends. The CDR3 sequence is 14 residues long. The CDR3 here is CASSLQGLGTEAFF. The CDR3 nucleotides are TGTGCCAGCAGCTTACAGGGGTTGGGGACTGAAGCTTTCTTT.

This chain links TRBV7-3 with TRBJ2-3; D possibly corresponds to TRBD2 (6 bases). The V end was cut by 2 bases, the J end by 9 bases, with 9 bases between. The CDR3 is 12 residues long. Germline-derived CDR1 and CDR2 are SGHTA and FQGTGA. The CDR3 is CASSLAGSTQYF. CDR3 bases: TGTGCCAGCAGCTTAGCGGGGTCGACGCAGTATTTT.

V gene TRBV7-9 combines with J gene TRBJ2-1; 9 bases are a match to TRBD2. V lost 4 bases and J lost 8; bases outside the gene matches: 3. The CDR3 is 13 amino acids. CDR1 SEHNR and CDR2 FQNEAQ come from the germline V gene (reference sequence). As DNA, the CDR3 is TGTGCCAGCAGCTCTTGGACTAGCGATGAGCAGTTCTTC. This codes for CASSSWTSDEQFF. The entire variable domain, with the rest obtained from reference TRBV7-9 and TRBJ2-1, is as follows: DTGVSQNPRHKITKRGQNVTFRCDPISEHNRLYWYRQTLGQGPEFLTYFQNEAQLEKSRLLSDRFSAERPKGSFSTLEIQRTEQGDSAMYLCASSSWTSDEQFFGPGTRLTVL.

V gene TRBV5-1 combines with J gene TRBJ2-1, with 9 nucleotides matching TRBD2. CDR1 SGHRS and CDR2 YFSETQ come from the germline V gene. This CDR3 region has 18 residues. V gave up 4 bases and J gave up 0 bases; unmatched junction bases: 11. CDR3 in amino acids: CASSMIAGDLSSYNEQFF. For the CDR3, the DNA is TGCGCCAGCAGCATGATAGCGGGGGACCTCAGCTCCTACAATGAGCAGTTCTTC.

V is TRBV5-1 and J is TRBJ1-4; D uncertain. This CDR3 has 14 amino acids. Germline values: CDR1 SGHRS, CDR2 YFSETQ. The V gene lost 0 bases and the J gene lost 8 bases, with 11 bases spanning the gap. DNA for the CDR3: TGCGCCAGCAGCTTGGAACGCGCGGAGGAAAAACTGTTTTTT. This gives the protein CASSLERAEEKLFF.

V usage is TRBV7-2 and J usage is TRBJ2-1, with 9 positions matching TRBD2. The junction had 8 bases not matched to a gene; V was cut back by 5 bases and J by 3 bases. Germline V lookup: CDR1 SGHTA, CDR2 FQGNSA. The CDR3 contains 16 residues. CDR3 coding DNA: TGTGCCAGCAGCCGGAGCGGGGGGAACAACTACAATGAGCAGTTCTTC. This translates into CASSRSGGNNYNEQFF.

The chain combines TRBV6-5 with TRBJ1-2; D remains ambiguous. The germline V gene has CDR1 MNHEY and CDR2 SVGAGI. The CDR3 has 13 residues. Trimming took 6 bases from V and 4 from J, leaving 12 bases between them. Here the CDR3 DNA reads TGTGCCAGCAGCCTTTCCCGGGGCTATGGCTACACCTTC. Amino acids: CASSLSRGYGYTF.

This chain's CDR3 is CASSPNGTRTLAKNIQYF. CDR3 DNA sequence: TGTGCCAGCAGCCCAAACGGGACAAGGACTCTAGCCAAAAACATTCAGTACTTC. The chain carries TRBV11-2 and TRBJ2-4; D may be TRBD1 (6 bases). Per germline, CDR1 SGHAT and CDR2 FQNNGV. The germline V and J ends were trimmed by 5 bases and 0 bases, with 20 bases remaining between them. The CDR3 runs 18 residues.

The chain joins TRBV12-5 to TRBJ2-1, with 10 bases fitting TRBD1. The CDR3 has 14 amino acids. Per germline, CDR1 LGHNT and CDR2 FRNRAP. V lost 1 base and J lost 9; bases outside the gene matches: 3. CDR3 coding DNA: TGTGCTAGTGGTTTGGGACAGGGGGCGGGTGAGCAGTTCTTC. As protein: CASGLGQGAGEQFF.

The V call is TRBV12-2, the J call TRBJ2-7; the table's D gene call, TRBD2, was not cross checked with the DNA. TRBV12-2 constitutes a pseudogene. This CDR3 comprises 16 residues. CDR3 amino acids: CASRLARELAGYEQYF. The CDR3 nucleotides read TGTGCAAGTCGCTTAGCGCGGGAACTAGCTGGTTACGAGCAGTACTTC.

This clone has just a few counts. This chain uses TRBV5-1 with TRBJ2-1; D might be TRBD1 (5 bases). Germline CDR1 is SGHRS and CDR2 is YFSETQ. CDR3 length: 15 amino acids. V was pared by 2 bases and J by 3 bases, with 12 bases between. CDR3 sequence (DNA): TGCGCCAGCAGCTTTGGGCAGGGATACTACAATGAGCAGTTCTTC. Residues: CASSFGQGYYNEQFF.

The chain links TRBV5-8 to TRBJ1-3; TRBD1 matches 8 bases. The CDR3 is 17 residues long. CDR1 and CDR2 (germline): SGHTS, YDEGEE. The trim removed 4 bases at V and 0 bases at J, leaving 9 bases unmatched. The CDR3 is CASSHWDRRNSGNTIYF. The CDR3 region has the DNA TGTGCCAGCAGCCACTGGGACAGGAGGAACTCTGGAAACACCATATATTTT.

V usage is TRBV10-3 and J usage is TRBJ2-1; 8 nucleotides agree with TRBD1. Germline assignment: CDR1 ENHRY and CDR2 SYGVKD. J lost 13 bases, V lost 2 bases, and 4 bases had no gene match. CDR3 size: 12 residues. DNA for the CDR3: TGTGCCATCAGTGAGAGAGGGACAGGTCAGTTCTTC. Translation: CAISERGTGQFF.

CDR3 loop: CASSLGQGYGYTF. CDR3 coding DNA: TGTGCCAGCAGCTTAGGACAGGGCTATGGCTACACCTTC. The chain combines TRBV7-8 with TRBJ1-2, with TRBD1 identical over 7 bases. The CDR3 length is 13 residues. The V gene's germline CDR1 is SGHVS and CDR2 FQNEAQ. J gave up 4 bases and V 1 base, and 0 bases lay outside the gene matches.

This clone was observed a single time. The gene calls are TRBV30 and TRBJ1-5, with 9 bases matching TRBD1. V dropped 2 bases and J dropped 0; count of bases not matched to a gene: 14. This CDR3 comprises 19 residues. Germline V gives CDR1 GTSNPN, CDR2 SVGIG (reference sequence). Here the CDR3 reads CAWSNNRDRASYSNQPQHF. DNA for the CDR3: TGTGCCTGGAGTAATAACCGGGACAGGGCAAGTTATAGCAATCAGCCCCAGCATTTT.

V usage is TRBV9 and J usage is TRBJ2-3; TRBD2 matches 8 bases. The CDR3 is 16 residues long. The trim removed 0 bases at V and 3 bases at J, leaving 6 bases unmatched. Germline CDR1 SGDLS, CDR2 YYNGEE. DNA of the CDR3: TGTGCCAGCAGCGTAGGGGGGCGGGGGGATACAGATACGCAGTATTTT. Residues: CASSVGGRGDTDTQYF.

This rearrangement joins TRBV15 to TRBJ1-5; 7 nucleotides match TRBD1. This CDR3 region has 14 residues. Losses at the gene ends were 10 bases for V and 3 bases for J; bases not matched to a gene: 9. Germline lookup yields CDR1 LNHNV and CDR2 YYDKDF (reference sequence). CDR3 sequence (DNA): TGTGCCAGTTCCGCTGACAGGGTCAATCAGCCCCAGCATTTT. Protein sequence: CASSADRVNQPQHF.

This clone was seen only a few times. V is TRBV11-2 and J is TRBJ1-6; 8 positions agree with TRBD1. Per germline, CDR1 SGHAT and CDR2 FQNNGV. The CDR3 has 14 residues. After removal of 5 bases from V and 9 bases from J, the junction contained 6 bases not matched to a gene. The CDR3 reads CASSPPGGSSPLHF. CDR3 DNA: TGTGCCAGCAGCCCTCCAGGGGGCTCTTCACCCCTCCACTTT.

This chain uses TRBV27 with TRBJ1-2; the match to TRBD1 covers 7 bases. The V segment lost 10 bases and the J segment 4 bases; nucleotides outside the gene matches: 9. The CDR3 consists of 13 residues. Germline assignment: CDR1 MNHEY and CDR2 SMNVEV (reference sequence). The CDR3 sequence is CATAGGPTYGYTF. DNA for the CDR3: TGTGCCACCGCAGGGGGACCTACCTATGGCTACACCTTC.

The chain recombines TRBV11-2 with TRBJ1-6, with D tentatively TRBD1 (5 bases). The CDR3 totals 16 residues. CDR1 is SGHAT, CDR2 FQNNGV, per germline. V was trimmed by 1 base and J by 13 bases, leaving 20 bases between them. CDR3 nucleotides: TGTGCCAGCAGCTTAGTTCAGGGACTGAGCCCGCAGCCCCTCCACTTT. Translated, it gives CASSLVQGLSPQPLHF. Full variable domain (outside the CDR3, taken from reference TRBV11-2 and TRBJ1-6): EAGVAQSPRYKIIEKRQSVAFWCNPISGHATLYWYQQILGQGPKLLIQFQNNGVVDDSQLPKDRFSAERLKGVDSTLKIQPAKLEDSAVYLCASSLVQGLSPQPLHFGNGTRLTVT.

The chain uses TRBV29-1 and TRBJ2-6, with D unresolved. This CDR3 has 14 residues. Per the germline V gene, CDR1 is SQVTM and CDR2 is ANQGSEA. V dropped 4 bases and J dropped 0 bases, with 7 bases sitting between them. CDR3 bases: TGCAGCGTTGCGAAGAGCTCTGGGGCCAACGTCCTGACTTTC. Translation gives CSVAKSSGANVLTF.

This chain uses TRBV2 with TRBJ1-1; 7 bases line up with TRBD1. V gave up 5 bases and J gave up 1 base; unmatched junction bases: 16. This CDR3 region has 18 residues. CDR1 is SNHLY and CDR2 is FYNNEI in the germline V gene. CDR3 in amino acids: CASSHSLKTGAKNTEAFF. In nucleotides, the CDR3 is TGTGCCAGCAGTCACTCCCTGAAAACAGGGGCGAAGAACACTGAAGCTTTCTTT.